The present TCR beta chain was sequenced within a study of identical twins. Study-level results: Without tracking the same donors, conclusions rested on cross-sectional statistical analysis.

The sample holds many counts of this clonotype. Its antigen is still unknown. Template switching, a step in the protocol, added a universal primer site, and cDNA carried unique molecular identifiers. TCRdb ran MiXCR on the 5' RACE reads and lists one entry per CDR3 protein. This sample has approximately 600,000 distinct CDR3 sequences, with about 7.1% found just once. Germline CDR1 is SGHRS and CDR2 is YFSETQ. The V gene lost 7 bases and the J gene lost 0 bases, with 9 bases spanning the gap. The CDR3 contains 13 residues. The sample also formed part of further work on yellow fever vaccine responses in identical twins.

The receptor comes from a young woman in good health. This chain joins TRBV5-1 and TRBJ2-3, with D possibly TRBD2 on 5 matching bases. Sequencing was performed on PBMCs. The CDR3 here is CASRGTSTDTQYF. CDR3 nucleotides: TGCGCCAGCCGGGGTACTAGCACAGATACGCAGTATTTT.